These 11 T cell receptor beta chains were all obtained from the same sample, sequenced in a study of radiotherapy plus CTLA-4 blockade in lung cancer. Profiling relied on immunoSEQ multiplex PCR, and the TCRdb table lists in-frame clones only, not all of them. Among tens of thousands of clones, more than 70% were seen once, and the ten largest hold approximately 4.5%. Sequencing was performed on peripheral blood, taken from a patient treated with radiotherapy plus ipilimumab. These receptors were taken from a human donor with non-small cell lung cancer whose response to radiotherapy plus ipilimumab could not be evaluated.

The rearrangement uses TRBV7-2 and TRBJ1-1; D is unresolved. Trimming took 2 bases from V and 1 from J, leaving 8 bases between them. Germline CDR1 reads SGHTA; CDR2 reads FQGNSA. This CDR3 is 14 amino acids long. CDR3 coding DNA: TGTGCCAGCAGCTTATCGGCAGGGAACACTGAAGCTTTCTTT. Its protein is CASSLSAGNTEAFF.

The rearrangement links TRBV10-1 to TRBJ2-1; 9 bases map to TRBD2. V shed 0 bases, J shed 5 bases, and the junction held 2 bases outside the gene matches. Looked up from germline, CDR1 is WNHNN and CDR2 is SYGVQD (reference sequence). CDR3 size: 15 residues. CDR3 DNA: TGCGCCAGCAGTGAGTCGACTAGCGGAGACAATGAGCAGTTCTTC. The encoded protein is CASSESTSGDNEQFF.

The chain combines TRBV5-1 with TRBJ2-2; 7 bases match TRBD1. Unmatched junction bases numbered 8, after V lost 0 bases and J lost 3 bases. CDR1 and CDR2 (germline): SGHRS, YFSETQ. This CDR3 is built from 17 residues. The CDR3, as DNA: TGCGCCAGCAGCTTGGTATACGGGACAGCCGACACCGGGGAGCTGTTTTTT. Its translation: CASSLVYGTADTGELFF.

In its sample, this clone was seen once. The chain uses TRBV27 and TRBJ2-7, with a weak D call TRBD1 (6 bases). There are 15 residues in the CDR3. Trimming removed 6 bases from V and 0 bases from J, with 15 bases in between. Germline V lookup: CDR1 MNHEY, CDR2 SMNVEV (reference sequence). CDR3 DNA: TGTGCCAGCAGAACGACAGGCCTGCTCTCCTACGAGCAGTACTTC. This encodes CASRTTGLLSYEQYF.

This clone has a handful of counts. Sequence at one end of the junction differs from germline and may be a read error. DNA of the CDR3: TGCGCCAGCAGCCAAGTTTACGGAGCGTCCTACGAGCAGTACTTC. It specifies CASSQVYGASYEQYF. The chain recombines TRBV7-2 with TRBJ2-7; D gene uncertain. The CDR3 is 15 amino acids. Looked up from germline, CDR1 is SGHTA and CDR2 is FQGNSA.

The V and J genes are TRBV6-1 and TRBJ1-5; D possibly corresponds to TRBD1 (6 bases). The CDR3 consists of 13 residues. V shed 5 bases and J shed 6 bases, with 11 bases lying between them. The V gene's germline CDR1 is MNHNS and CDR2 SASEGT. The CDR3 sequence: CASSFDRTQPQHF. For the CDR3, the DNA is TGTGCCAGCAGTTTTGACAGGACTCAGCCCCAGCATTTT.

The rearrangement uses TRBV28 and TRBJ2-1; 15 nucleotides match TRBD2. This CDR3 spans 18 amino acids. Unmatched junction bases numbered 10, after V lost 4 bases and J lost 6 bases. CDR1 and CDR2 (germline): MDHEN, SYDVKM. CDR3 sequence (DNA): TGTGCCAGCAGTTATTTCGGACTAGCGGGAGGGGGTTTCAATGAGCAGTTCTTC. Translation gives CASSYFGLAGGGFNEQFF.

J is TRBJ2-6 and V is TRBV2; TRBD2 might be the D (6 bases). The CDR3 loop spans 17 amino acids. Per the germline V gene, CDR1 is SNHLY and CDR2 is FYNNEI. V shed 7 bases and J shed 2 bases, with 18 bases lying between them. This chain's CDR3 is CASMERGLLAGANVLTF. The CDR3 DNA reads as TGTGCCAGCATGGAGAGGGGACTTCTGGCTGGGGCCAACGTCCTGACTTTC.

The chain links TRBV14 to TRBJ2-3; D might be TRBD2 (6 bases). CDR3 length equals 13 residues. Trimming left V 1 base short and J 8 bases short, with 10 bases between. The germline gives CDR1 SGHDN, CDR2 FVKESK. The CDR3 nucleotides are TGTGCCAGCAGCCAAGGGAGGGCTGGTACGCAGTATTTT. This sequence encodes CASSQGRAGTQYF.

This clone appeared a few times. This chain uses TRBV27 with TRBJ2-7; a possible D gene is TRBD2 (5 bases). The CDR3 sequence is 14 residues long. Germline V lookup: CDR1 MNHEY, CDR2 SMNVEV (reference sequence). V dropped 0 bases and J dropped 3 bases, with 9 bases sitting between them. For the CDR3, the DNA is TGTGCCAGCAGTTTATCGTCGGGGTTCTACGAGCAGTACTTC. Amino acid sequence: CASSLSSGFYEQYF.

The chain joins TRBV5-1 to TRBJ1-5; D unclear. Germline CDR1 is SGHRS and CDR2 is YFSETQ. CDR3 length: 14 residues. The V end was cut by 1 base, the J end by 2 bases, with 7 bases between. The CDR3 nucleotides are TGCGCCAGCAGCTTGAGCGGAGGCAATCAGCCCCAGCATTTT. It specifies CASSLSGGNQPQHF.